Detailed here is one TCR beta chain. This entry is derived from a study of blood T cell repertoires in COVID-19. Assay used: immunoSEQ multiplex PCR; TCRdb lists only in-frame clones, some missing. Of 210,000 or so clones listed, 80% to 90% were seen once; the top ten hold less than 3.5%. The trim removed 5 bases at V and 6 bases at J, leaving 9 bases unmatched. The CDR3 sequence is 14 residues long. Germline CDR1 reads SGHTA; CDR2 reads FQGTGA. The J gene is TRBJ2-7, the V gene TRBV7-3, with 8 bases aligning to TRBD1. The source is a man in his fifties with active or convalescent COVID-19. Sequenced sample: peripheral blood. CDR3: CASSPGPGGGEQYF. In DNA form, the CDR3 reads TGTGCCAGCAGCCCCGGCCCAGGGGGCGGCGAGCAGTACTTC. Together with reference TRBV7-3 and TRBJ2-7, the CDR3 gives the full variable domain: GAGVSQTPSNKVTEKGKYVELRCDPISGHTALYWYRQSLGQGPEFLIYFQGTGAADDSGLPNDRFFAVRPEGSVSTLKIQRTERGDSAVYLCASSPGPGGGEQYFGPGTRLTVT.